The rows below give T cell receptor beta chains drawn from one sample of a study of blood T cell repertoires in COVID-19. Profiled with immunoSEQ multiplex PCR; TCRdb holds only in-frame clones, not every one. The sample holds 110,000 or so clones; approximately 85% are singletons and the top ten take approximately 3.6%. The material sequenced was peripheral blood. These receptors all come from a man between 40 and 49 years old with acute or convalescent COVID-19. Each CDR3 is given without its conserved first and last residue. The order of the fields is V gene, J gene, CDR3 protein.

V: TRBV24-1; J: TRBJ1-1; CDR3: ATSDPRTAMNTEAF
V: TRBV7-2; J: TRBJ2-7; CDR3: ASSLGLASYEQY
V: TRBV27; J: TRBJ2-7; CDR3: ASRFTHGNYEQY
V: TRBV12-5; J: TRBJ1-1; CDR3: ASGRDYRQNTEAF
V: TRBV21-1; J: TRBJ2-4; CDR3: ASSKGGEPNENIQY
V: TRBV7-8; J: TRBJ2-6; CDR3: ASSPGTSGEDSGANVLT
V: TRBV14; J: TRBJ2-5; CDR3: ASSQLTGTHQETQY
V: TRBV5-1; J: TRBJ1-3; CDR3: ASSLQGLMLGNTIY
V: TRBV24-1; J: TRBJ2-7; CDR3: ATSDPRHPYEQY
V: TRBV7-9; J: TRBJ2-3; CDR3: ASIGSGGRIDTQY
V: TRBV6-1; J: TRBJ1-3; CDR3: ASSAAYSGNTIY
V: TRBV24-1; J: TRBJ2-1; CDR3: ATSDSTGSGDEQF
V: TRBV7-6; J: TRBJ1-3; CDR3: ASSLVVGNTIY
V: TRBV12-5; J: TRBJ2-3; CDR3: ASGSRTPGLAGANTDTQY
V: TRBV5-1; J: TRBJ2-7; CDR3: ASSLGGTKTYEQY
V: TRBV6-5; J: TRBJ1-1; CDR3: ASRSTGTDNTEAF
V: TRBV6-1; J: TRBJ1-2; CDR3: ASSEFYDRAYGYT
V: TRBV4-3; J: TRBJ2-3; CDR3: ASSHTSGGGTDTQY
V: TRBV24-1; J: TRBJ1-2; CDR3: ATSDERAGENGYT
V: TRBV19; J: TRBJ1-2; CDR3: ASSLWTRRNYGYT
V: TRBV7-6; J: TRBJ2-2; CDR3: ASSLAGHWNTGELF
V: TRBV2; J: TRBJ2-1; CDR3: ASTRAGGGNEQF
V: TRBV7-8; J: TRBJ2-2; CDR3: ASSFSGTSLNTGELF
V: TRBV18; J: TRBJ1-2; CDR3: ASSPGQIYGYT
V: TRBV7-2; J: TRBJ1-3; CDR3: ASSSDIGNTIY
V: TRBV19; J: TRBJ1-5; CDR3: ASSIDREVQPQH
V: TRBV11-2; J: TRBJ2-7; CDR3: ASTSIGRGLYEQY
V: TRBV9; J: TRBJ2-1; CDR3: ASSVEPAGATNEQF
V: TRBV4-1; J: TRBJ2-3; CDR3: ASSQEGYLAFDTQY
V: TRBV11-2; J: TRBJ2-4; CDR3: ASSLEFWSGGSLSKNIQY
V: TRBV18; J: TRBJ2-1; CDR3: ASSPLILAGGPNNEQF
V: TRBV30; J: TRBJ1-6; CDR3: AWSVSGINSPLH
V: TRBV30; J: TRBJ2-1; CDR3: AWRPYLNEQF
V: TRBV4-1; J: TRBJ2-7; CDR3: ASSQPGQGVNEQY
V: TRBV18; J: TRBJ2-6; CDR3: ASSPTGGISGANVLT
V: TRBV5-6; J: TRBJ2-3; CDR3: ASSLGQGLRDTQY
V: TRBV7-3; J: TRBJ2-3; CDR3: ASSQSLASTDTQY
V: TRBV5-8; J: TRBJ2-7; CDR3: ASSFRDRGYEQY